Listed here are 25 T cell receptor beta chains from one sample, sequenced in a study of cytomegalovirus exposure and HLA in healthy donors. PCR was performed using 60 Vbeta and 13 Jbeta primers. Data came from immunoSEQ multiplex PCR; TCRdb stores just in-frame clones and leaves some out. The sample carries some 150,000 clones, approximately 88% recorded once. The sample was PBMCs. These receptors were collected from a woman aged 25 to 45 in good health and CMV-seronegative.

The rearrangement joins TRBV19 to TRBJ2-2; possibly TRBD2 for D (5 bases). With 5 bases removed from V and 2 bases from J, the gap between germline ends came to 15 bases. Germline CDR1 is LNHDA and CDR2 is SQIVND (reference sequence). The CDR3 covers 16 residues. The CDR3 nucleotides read TGTGCCAGTAGTCCGGTTGGGAGCGGAAACACCGGGGAGCTGTTTTTT. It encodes CASSPVGSGNTGELFF.

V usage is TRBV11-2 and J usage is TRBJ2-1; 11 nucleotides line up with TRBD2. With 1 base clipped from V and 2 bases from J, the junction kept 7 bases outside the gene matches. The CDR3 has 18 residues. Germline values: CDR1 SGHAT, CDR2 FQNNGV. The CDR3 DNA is TGTGCCAGCAGCTTAGGAGTAGCGGGAGGGCCCCCCTACAATGAGCAGTTCTTC. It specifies CASSLGVAGGPPYNEQFF.

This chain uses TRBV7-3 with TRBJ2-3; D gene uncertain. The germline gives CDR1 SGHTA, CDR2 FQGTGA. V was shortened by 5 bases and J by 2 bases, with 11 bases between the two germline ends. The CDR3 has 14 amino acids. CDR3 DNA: TGTGCCAGCAGCCACGACTCGATCACAGATACGCAGTATTTT. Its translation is CASSHDSITDTQYF.

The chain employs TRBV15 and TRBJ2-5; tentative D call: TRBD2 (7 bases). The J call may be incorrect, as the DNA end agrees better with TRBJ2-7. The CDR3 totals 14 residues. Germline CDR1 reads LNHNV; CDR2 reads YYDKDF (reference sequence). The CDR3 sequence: CATSRGASSYEQYF. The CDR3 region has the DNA TGTGCCACTAGCCGGGGGGCATCGTCCTACGAGCAGTACTTC.

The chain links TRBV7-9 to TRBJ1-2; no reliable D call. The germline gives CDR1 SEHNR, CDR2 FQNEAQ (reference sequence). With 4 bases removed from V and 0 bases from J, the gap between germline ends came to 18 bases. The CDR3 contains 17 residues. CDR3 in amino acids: CASSSRRKVTANYGYTF. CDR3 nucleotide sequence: TGTGCCAGCAGCTCCAGACGGAAAGTCACAGCTAACTATGGCTACACCTTC.

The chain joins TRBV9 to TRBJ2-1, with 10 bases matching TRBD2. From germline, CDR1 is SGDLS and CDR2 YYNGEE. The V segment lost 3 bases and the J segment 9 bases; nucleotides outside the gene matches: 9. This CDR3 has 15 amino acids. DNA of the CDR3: TGTGCCAGCAGCGCAGCGGGAGGGTCATATGCTGAGCAGTTCTTC. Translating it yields CASSAAGGSYAEQFF.

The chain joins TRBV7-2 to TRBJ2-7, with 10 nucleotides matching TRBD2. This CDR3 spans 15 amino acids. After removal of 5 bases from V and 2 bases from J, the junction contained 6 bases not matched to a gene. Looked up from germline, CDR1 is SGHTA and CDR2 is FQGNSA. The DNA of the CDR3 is TGTGCCAGCAGCCCTACTAGCGGGATCGCCTACGAGCAGTACTTC. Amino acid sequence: CASSPTSGIAYEQYF.

Written as DNA, the CDR3 is TGTGCCTGGAGTACAACCTGGACGGGAGGTGGGGGCTACACCTTC. Translated, it gives CAWSTTWTGGGGYTF. This rearrangement joins TRBV30 to TRBJ1-2; the D is unclear. CDR1 GTSNPN and CDR2 SVGIG come from the germline V gene (reference sequence). V was pared by 2 bases and J by 8 bases, with 21 bases between. The CDR3 is 15 residues long.

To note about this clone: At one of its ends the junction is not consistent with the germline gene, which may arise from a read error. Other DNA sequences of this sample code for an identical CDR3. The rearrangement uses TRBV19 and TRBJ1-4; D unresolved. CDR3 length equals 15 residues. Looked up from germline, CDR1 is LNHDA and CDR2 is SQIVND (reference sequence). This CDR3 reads CASSTDAALNEKLFF. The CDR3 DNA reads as TGTGCCAGTAGTACCGACGCGGCCTTGAATGAAAAGCTGTTTTTT.

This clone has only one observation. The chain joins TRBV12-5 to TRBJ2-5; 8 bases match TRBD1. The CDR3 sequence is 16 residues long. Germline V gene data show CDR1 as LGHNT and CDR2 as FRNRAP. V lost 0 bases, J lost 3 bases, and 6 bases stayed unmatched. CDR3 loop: CASGLVGTGPKETQYF. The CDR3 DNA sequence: TGTGCTAGTGGTTTGGTCGGGACAGGCCCAAAAGAGACCCAGTACTTC.

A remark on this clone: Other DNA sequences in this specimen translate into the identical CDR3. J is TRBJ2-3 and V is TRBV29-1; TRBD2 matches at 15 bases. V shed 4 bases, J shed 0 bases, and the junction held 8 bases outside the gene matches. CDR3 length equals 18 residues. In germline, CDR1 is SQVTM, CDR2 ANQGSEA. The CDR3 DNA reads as TGCAGCGTTGCCCTCCTCGGGACTAGCGGGAGGAGCACAGATACGCAGTATTTT. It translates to CSVALLGTSGRSTDTQYF.

The CDR3 DNA reads as TGTGCCAGCAGTTTGACAGGGGGCGTACTTTTGATCACTGAAGCTTTCTTT. It translates to CASSLTGGVLLITEAFF. The chain couples TRBV28 to TRBJ1-1; 10 nucleotides agree with TRBD1. CDR1 is MDHEN and CDR2 is SYDVKM in the germline V gene. The CDR3 totals 17 residues. V was clipped by 3 bases and J by 4 bases; unmatched bases: 11.

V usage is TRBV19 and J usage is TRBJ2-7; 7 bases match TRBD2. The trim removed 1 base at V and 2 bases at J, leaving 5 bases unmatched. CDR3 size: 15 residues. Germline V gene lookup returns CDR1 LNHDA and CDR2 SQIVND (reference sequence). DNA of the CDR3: TGTGCCAGTAGTATAGCGGCTAGCGGCCCCTACGAGCAGTACTTC. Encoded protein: CASSIAASGPYEQYF.

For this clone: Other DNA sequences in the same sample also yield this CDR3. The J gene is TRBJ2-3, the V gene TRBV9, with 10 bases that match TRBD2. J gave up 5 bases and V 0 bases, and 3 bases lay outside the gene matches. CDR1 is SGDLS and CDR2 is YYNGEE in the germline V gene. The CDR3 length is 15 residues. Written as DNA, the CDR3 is TGTGCCAGCAGCGTAGGGCTAGCGGGAGAAGATACGCAGTATTTT. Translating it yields CASSVGLAGEDTQYF.

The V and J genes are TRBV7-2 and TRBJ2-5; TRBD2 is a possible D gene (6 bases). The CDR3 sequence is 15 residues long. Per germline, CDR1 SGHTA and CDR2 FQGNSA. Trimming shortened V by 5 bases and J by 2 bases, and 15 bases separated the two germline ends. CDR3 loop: CASSPPERAQETQYF. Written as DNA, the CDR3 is TGTGCCAGCAGCCCTCCCGAGCGGGCGCAAGAGACCCAGTACTTC.

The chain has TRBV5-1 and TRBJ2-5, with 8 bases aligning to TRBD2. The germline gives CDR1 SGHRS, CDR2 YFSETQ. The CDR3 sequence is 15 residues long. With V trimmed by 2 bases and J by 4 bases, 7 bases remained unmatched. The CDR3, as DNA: TGCGCCAGCAGCTTCCGGCGGGGGGTCTTAGAGACCCAGTACTTC. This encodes CASSFRRGVLETQYF.

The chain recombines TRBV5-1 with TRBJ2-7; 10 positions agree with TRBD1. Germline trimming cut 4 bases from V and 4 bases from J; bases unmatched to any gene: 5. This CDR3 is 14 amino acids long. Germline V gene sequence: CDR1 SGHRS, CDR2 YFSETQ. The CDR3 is CASSPGDRGYEQYF. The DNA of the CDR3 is TGCGCCAGCAGCCCGGGGGACAGGGGATACGAGCAGTACTTC.

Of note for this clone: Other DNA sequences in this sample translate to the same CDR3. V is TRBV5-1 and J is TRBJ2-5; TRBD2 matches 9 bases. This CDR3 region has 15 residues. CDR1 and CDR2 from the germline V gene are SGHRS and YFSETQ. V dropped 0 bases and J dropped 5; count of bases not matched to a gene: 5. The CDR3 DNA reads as TGCGCCAGCAGCTTGGGGCTGGCGGGAGGGGAGACCCAGTACTTC. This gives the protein CASSLGLAGGETQYF.

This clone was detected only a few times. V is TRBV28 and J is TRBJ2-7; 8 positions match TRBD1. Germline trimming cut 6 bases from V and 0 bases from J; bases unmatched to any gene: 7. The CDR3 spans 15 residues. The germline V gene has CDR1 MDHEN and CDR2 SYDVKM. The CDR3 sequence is CASRSAGGGSYEQYF. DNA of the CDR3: TGTGCCAGCAGATCAGCAGGGGGCGGCTCCTACGAGCAGTACTTC.

CDR3 residues: CASSLGGTVQETQYF. CDR3 coding DNA: TGCGCCAGCAGCTTGGGGGGGACAGTCCAAGAGACCCAGTACTTC. This chain links TRBV5-1 with TRBJ2-5; TRBD1 agrees at 7 bases. Losses at the gene ends were 0 bases for V and 1 base for J; bases not matched to a gene: 3. CDR3 size: 15 residues. The V gene's germline CDR1 is SGHRS and CDR2 YFSETQ.

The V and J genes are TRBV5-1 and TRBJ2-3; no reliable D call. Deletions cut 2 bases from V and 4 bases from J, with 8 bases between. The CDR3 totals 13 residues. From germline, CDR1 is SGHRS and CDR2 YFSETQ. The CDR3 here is CASSLSQADTQYF. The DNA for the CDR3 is TGCGCCAGCAGCTTAAGTCAGGCAGATACGCAGTATTTT.

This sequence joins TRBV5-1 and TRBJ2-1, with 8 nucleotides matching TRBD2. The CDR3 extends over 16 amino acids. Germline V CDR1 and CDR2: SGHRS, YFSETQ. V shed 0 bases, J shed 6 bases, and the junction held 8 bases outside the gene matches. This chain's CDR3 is CASSLAGGGFGNEQFF. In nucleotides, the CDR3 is TGCGCCAGCAGCTTGGCTGGCGGGGGGTTTGGCAATGAGCAGTTCTTC. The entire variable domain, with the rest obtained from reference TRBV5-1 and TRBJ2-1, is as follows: KAGVTQTPRYLIKTRGQQVTLSCSPISGHRSVSWYQQTPGQGLQFLFEYFSETQRNKGNFPGRFSGRQFSNSRSEMNVSTLELGDSALYLCASSLAGGGFGNEQFFGPGTRLTVL.

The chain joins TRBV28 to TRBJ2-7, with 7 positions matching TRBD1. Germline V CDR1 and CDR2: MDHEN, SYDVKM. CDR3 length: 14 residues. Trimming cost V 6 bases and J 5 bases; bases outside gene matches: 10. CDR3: CASREDRIQHEQYF. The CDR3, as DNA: TGTGCCAGCAGGGAGGACAGGATTCAACACGAGCAGTACTTC. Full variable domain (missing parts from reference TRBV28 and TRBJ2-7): DVKVTQSSRYLVKRTGEKVFLECVQDMDHENMFWYRQDPGLGLRLIYFSYDVKMKEKGDIPEGYSVSREKKERFSLILESASTNQTSMYLCASREDRIQHEQYFGPGTRLTVT.

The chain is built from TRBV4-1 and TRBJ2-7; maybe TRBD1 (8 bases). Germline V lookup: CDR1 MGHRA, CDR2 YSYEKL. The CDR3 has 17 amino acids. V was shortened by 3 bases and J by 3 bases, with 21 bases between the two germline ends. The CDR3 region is CASSQGGRAGGIYEQYF. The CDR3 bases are TGCGCCAGCAGCCAGGGGGGGCGGGCAGGGGGCATCTACGAGCAGTACTTC.

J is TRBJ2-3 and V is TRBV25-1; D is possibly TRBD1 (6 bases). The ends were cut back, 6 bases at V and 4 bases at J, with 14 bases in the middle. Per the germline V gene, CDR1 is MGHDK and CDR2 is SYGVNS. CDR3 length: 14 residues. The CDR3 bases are TGTGCCAGCAGCTCCCAGGGGAGCGCAGATACGCAGTATTTT. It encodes CASSSQGSADTQYF.